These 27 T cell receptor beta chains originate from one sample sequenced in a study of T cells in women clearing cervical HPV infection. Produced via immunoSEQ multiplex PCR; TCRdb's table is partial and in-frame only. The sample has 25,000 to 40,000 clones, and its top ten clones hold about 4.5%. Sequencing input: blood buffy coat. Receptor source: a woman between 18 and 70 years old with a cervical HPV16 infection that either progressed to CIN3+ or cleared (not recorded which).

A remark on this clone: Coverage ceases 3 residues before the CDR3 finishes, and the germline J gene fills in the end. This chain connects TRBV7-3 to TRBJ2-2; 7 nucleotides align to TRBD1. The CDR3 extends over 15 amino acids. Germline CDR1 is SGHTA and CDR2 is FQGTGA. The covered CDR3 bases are TGTGCCAGCAGCTCCACAGGGGTACCTGGCGAAAAG. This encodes CASSSTGVPGEK. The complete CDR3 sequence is CASSSTGVPGEKLFF.

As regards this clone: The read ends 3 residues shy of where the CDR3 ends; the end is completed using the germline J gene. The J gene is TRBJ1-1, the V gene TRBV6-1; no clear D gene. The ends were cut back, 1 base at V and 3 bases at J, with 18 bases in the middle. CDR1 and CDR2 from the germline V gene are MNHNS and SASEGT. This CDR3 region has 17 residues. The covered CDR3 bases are TGTGCCAGCAGTGAAGTAAACCTAAGGCGAAGGGACACTGAA. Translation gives CASSEVNLRRRDTE. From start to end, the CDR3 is CASSEVNLRRRDTEAFF.

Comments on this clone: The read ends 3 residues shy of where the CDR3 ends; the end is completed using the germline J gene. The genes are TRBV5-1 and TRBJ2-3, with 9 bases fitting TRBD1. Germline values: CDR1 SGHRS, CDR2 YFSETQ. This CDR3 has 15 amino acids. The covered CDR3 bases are TGCGCCAGCAGCTTGAGAGGGACAGGGCAAGAGACG. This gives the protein CASSLRGTGQET. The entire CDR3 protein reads CASSLRGTGQETQYF.

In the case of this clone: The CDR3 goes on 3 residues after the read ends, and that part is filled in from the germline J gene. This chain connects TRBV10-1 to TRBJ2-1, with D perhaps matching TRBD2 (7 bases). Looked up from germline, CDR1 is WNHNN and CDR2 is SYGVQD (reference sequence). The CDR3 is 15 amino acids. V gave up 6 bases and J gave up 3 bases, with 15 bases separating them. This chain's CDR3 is CASSLGGGGYNEQFF. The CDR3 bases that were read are TGCGCCAGCAGCCTTGGAGGGGGGGGCTACAATGAG.

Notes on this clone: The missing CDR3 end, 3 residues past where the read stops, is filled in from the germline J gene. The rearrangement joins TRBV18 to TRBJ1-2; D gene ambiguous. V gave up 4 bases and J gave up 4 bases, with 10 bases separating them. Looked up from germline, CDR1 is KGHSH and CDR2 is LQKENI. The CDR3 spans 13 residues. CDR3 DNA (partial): TGTGCCAGCTCACGCAGTGATACCTATGGC. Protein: CASSRSDTYG. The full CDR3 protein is CASSRSDTYGYTF.

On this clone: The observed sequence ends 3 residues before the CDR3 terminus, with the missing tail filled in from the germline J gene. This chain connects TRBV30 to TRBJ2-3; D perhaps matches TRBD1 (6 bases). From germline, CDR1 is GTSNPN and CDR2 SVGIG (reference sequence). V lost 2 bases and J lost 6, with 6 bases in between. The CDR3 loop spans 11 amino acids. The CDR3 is CAWSRGDTQYF. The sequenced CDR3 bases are TGTGCCTGGAGTAGGGGGGATACG. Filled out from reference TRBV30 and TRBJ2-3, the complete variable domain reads SQTIHQWPATLVQPVGSPLSLECTVEGTSNPNLYWYRQAAGRGLQLLFYSVGIGQISSEVPQNLSASRPQDRQFILSSKKLLLSDSGFYLCAWSRGDTQYFGPGTRLTVL.

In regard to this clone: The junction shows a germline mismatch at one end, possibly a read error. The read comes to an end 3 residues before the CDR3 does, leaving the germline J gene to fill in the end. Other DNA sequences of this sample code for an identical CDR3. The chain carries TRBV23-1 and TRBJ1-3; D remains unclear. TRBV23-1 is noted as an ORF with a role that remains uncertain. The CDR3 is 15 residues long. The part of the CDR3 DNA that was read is TGCGCCAGCAGTCAATCAAGGGTATCCGGAAACACG. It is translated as CASSQSRVSGNT. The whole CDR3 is CASSQSRVSGNTIYF.

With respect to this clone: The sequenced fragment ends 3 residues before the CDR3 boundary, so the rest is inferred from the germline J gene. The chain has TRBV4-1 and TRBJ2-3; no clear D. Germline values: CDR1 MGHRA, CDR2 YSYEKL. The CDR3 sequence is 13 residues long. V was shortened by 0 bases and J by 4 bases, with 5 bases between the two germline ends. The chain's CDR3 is CASSQEEADTQYF. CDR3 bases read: TGCGCCAGCAGCCAAGAAGAGGCAGATACG.

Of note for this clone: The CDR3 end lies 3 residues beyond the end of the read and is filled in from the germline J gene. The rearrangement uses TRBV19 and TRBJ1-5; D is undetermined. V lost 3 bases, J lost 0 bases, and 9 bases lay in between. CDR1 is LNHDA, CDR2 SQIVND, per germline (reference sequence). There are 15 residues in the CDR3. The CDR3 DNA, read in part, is TGTGCCAGTAGTATCTCTTCTCTTAGCAATCAGCCC. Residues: CASSISSLSNQP. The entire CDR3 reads CASSISSLSNQPQHF. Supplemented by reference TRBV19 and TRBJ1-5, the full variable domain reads DGGITQSPKYLFRKEGQNVTLSCEQNLNHDAMYWYRQDPGQGLRLIYYSQIVNDFQKGDIAEGYSVSREKKESFPLTVTSAQKNPTAFYLCASSISSLSNQPQHFGDGTRLSIL.

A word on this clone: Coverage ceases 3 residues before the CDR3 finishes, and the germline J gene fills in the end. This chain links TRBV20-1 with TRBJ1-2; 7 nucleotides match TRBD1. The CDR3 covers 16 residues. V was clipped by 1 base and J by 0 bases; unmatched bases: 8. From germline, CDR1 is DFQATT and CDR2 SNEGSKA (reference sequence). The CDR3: CSARGIRDSPNYGYTF. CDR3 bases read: TGCAGTGCTAGAGGTATCCGGGACAGCCCTAACTATGGC.

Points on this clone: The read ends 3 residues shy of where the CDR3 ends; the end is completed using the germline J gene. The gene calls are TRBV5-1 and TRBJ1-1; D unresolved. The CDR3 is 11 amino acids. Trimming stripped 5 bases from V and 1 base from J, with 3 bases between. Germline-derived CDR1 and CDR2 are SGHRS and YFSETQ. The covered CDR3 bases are TGCGCCAGCAGACAGAACACTGAA. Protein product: CASRQNTE. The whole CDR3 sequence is CASRQNTEAFF.

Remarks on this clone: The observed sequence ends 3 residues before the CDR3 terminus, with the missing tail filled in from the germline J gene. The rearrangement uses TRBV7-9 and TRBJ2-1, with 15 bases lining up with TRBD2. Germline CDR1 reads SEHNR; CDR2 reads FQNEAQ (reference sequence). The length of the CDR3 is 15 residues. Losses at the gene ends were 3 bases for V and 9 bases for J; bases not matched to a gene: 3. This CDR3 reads CASSFPGLAGGEQFF. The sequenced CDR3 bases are TGTGCCAGCAGCTTCCCGGGACTAGCGGGGGGTGAG.

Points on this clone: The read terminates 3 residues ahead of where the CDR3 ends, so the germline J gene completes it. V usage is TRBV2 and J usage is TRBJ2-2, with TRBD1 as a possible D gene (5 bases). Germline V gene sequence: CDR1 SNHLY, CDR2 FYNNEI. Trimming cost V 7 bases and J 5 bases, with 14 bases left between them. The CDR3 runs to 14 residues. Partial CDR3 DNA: TGTGCCAGCATCCCCTCAGGGTGGACCGGGGAG. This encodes CASIPSGWTGE. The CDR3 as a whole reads CASIPSGWTGELFF.

This CDR3 reads CASSLSIQGDTGELFF. The sequenced part of the CDR3 DNA is TGCGCCAGCAGCTTATCAATTCAGGGGGATACCGGGGAG. The chain recombines TRBV5-1 with TRBJ2-2, with 7 bases aligning to TRBD1. Read data end 3 residues before the CDR3 end; the end is taken from the germline J gene. CDR1 is SGHRS and CDR2 is YFSETQ in the germline V gene. The CDR3 runs to 16 residues. Trimming removed 2 bases from V and 5 bases from J; junction bases left unmatched: 9.

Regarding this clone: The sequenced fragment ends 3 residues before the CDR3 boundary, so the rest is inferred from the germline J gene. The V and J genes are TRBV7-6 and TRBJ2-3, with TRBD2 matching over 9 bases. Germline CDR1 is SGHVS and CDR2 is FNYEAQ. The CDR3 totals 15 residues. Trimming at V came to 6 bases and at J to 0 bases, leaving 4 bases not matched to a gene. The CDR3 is CASSRAGGSTDTQYF. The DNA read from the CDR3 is TGTGCCAGCAGTCGAGCGGGGGGAAGCACAGATACG. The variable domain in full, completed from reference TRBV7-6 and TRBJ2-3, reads GAGVSQSPRYKVTKRGQDVALRCDPISGHVSLYWYRQALGQGPEFLTYFNYEAQQDKSGLPNDRFSAERPEGSISTLTIQRTEQRDSAMYRCASSRAGGSTDTQYFGPGTRLTVL.

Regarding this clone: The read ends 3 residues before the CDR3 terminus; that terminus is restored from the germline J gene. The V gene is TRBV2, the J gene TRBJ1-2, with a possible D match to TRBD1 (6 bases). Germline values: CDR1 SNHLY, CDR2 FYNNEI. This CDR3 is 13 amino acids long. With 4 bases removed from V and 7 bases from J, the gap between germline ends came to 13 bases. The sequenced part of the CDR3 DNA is TGTGCCAGCAGTGCCGGGACACTTGGTGGC. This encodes CASSAGTLGG. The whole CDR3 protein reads CASSAGTLGGYTF. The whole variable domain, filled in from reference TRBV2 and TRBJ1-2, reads EPEVTQTPSHQVTQMGQEVILRCVPISNHLYFYWYRQILGQKVEFLVSFYNNEISEKSEIFDDQFSVERPDGSNFTLKIRSTKLEDSAMYFCASSAGTLGGYTFGSGTRLTVV.

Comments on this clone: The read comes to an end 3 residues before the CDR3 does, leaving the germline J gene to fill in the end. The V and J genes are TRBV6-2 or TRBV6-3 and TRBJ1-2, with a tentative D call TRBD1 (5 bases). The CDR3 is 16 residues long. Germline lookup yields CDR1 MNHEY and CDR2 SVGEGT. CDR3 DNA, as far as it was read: TGTGCCAGCAGTTACGGGGGACTCGGACGGGGGGATACC. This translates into CASSYGGLGRGDT. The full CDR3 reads CASSYGGLGRGDTYTF.

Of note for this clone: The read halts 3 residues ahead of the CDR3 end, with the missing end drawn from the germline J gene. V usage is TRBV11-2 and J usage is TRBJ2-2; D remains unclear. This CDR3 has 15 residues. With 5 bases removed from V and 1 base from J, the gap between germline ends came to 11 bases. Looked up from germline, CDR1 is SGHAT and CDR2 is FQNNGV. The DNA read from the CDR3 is TGTGCCAGCAGCCCGCCGAACAGGAACACCGGGGAG. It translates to CASSPPNRNTGE. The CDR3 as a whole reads CASSPPNRNTGELFF.

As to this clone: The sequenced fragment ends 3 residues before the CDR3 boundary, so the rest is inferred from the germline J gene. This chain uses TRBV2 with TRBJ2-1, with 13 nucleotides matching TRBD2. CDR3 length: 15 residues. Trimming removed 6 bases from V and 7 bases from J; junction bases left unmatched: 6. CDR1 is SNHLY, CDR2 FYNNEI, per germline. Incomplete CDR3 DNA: TGTGCCAGCAGCCTACTAGCGGGAGGGAGTAATGAG. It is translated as CASSLLAGGSNE. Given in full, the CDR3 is CASSLLAGGSNEQFF.

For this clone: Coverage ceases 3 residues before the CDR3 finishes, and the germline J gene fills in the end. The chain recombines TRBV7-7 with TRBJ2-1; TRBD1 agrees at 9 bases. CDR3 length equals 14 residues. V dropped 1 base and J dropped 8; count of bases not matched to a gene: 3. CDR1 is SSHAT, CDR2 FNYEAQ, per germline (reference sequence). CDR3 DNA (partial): TGTGCCAGCAGCTTAGGACAGGGGGTCTATGAG. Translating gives CASSLGQGVYE. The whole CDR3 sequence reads CASSLGQGVYEQFF.

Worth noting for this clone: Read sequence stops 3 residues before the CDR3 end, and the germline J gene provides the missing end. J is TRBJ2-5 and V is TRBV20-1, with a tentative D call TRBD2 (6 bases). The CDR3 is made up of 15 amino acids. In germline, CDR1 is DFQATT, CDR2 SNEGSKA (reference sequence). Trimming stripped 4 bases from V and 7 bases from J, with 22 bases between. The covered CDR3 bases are TGCAGTGCTACACCCCTTGGGGGACTGGCGGGGACC. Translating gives CSATPLGGLAGT. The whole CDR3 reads CSATPLGGLAGTQYF.

The CDR3 loop is CSAHPGGNQPQHF. Partial CDR3 DNA: TGCAGTGCCCACCCAGGGGGCAATCAGCCC. The chain recombines TRBV20-1 with TRBJ1-5; D might be TRBD1 (6 bases). The CDR3 is cut off 3 residues early in the read; its end comes from the germline J gene. This CDR3 region has 13 residues. Trimming removed 6 bases from V and 2 bases from J, with 11 bases in between. Germline V gene lookup returns CDR1 DFQATT and CDR2 SNEGSKA (reference sequence).

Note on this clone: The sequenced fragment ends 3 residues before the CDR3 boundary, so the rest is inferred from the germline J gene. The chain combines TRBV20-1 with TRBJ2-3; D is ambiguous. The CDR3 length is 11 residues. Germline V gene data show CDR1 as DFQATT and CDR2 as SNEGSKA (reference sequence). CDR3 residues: CSASAQETQYF. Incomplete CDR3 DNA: TGCAGTGCTTCCGCCCAGGAGACG.

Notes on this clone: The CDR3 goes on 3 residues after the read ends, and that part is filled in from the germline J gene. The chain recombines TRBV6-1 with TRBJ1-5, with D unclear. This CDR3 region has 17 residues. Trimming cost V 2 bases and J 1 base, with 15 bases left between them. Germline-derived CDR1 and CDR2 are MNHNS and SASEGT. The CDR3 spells CASSEYRQTGSNQPQHF. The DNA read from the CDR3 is TGTGCCAGCAGTGAATATAGACAAACGGGGAGCAATCAGCCC.

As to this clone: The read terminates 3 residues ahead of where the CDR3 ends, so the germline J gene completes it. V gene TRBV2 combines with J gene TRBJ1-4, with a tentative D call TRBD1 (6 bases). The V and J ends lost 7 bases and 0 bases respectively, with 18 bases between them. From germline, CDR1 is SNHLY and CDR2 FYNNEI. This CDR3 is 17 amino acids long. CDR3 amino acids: CASIPGQLSATNEKLFF. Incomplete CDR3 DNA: TGTGCCAGCATCCCCGGACAGCTGTCAGCAACTAATGAAAAA.

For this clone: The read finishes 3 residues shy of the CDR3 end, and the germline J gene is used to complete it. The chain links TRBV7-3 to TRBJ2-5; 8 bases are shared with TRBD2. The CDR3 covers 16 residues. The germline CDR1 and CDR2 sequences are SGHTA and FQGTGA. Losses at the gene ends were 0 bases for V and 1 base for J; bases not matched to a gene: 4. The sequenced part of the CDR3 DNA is TGTGCCAGCAGCTTAACCAGGCTAGCGGGCCAAGAGACC. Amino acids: CASSLTRLAGQET. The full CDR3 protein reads CASSLTRLAGQETQYF.

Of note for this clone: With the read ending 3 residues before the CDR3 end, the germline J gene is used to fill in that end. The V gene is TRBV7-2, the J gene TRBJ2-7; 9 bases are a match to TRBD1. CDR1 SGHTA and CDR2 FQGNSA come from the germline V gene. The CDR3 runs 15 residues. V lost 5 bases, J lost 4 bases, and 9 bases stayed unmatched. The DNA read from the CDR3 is TGTGCCAGCAGCGCTCCGGGACAGGGTCATTACGAG. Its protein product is CASSAPGQGHYE. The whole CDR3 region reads CASSAPGQGHYEQYF.